This T cell receptor (beta chain) originates from a study of shared clonotypes between healthy human individuals. Produced via immunoSEQ multiplex PCR; TCRdb's table is partial and in-frame only. The repertoire holds about 1 million clones, with around 76% as singletons. The germline V gene encodes CDR1 MGHDK and CDR2 SYGVNS. The CDR3 runs to 13 residues. V lost 6 bases and J lost 6; bases outside the gene matches: 4. This chain connects TRBV25-1 to TRBJ2-1; 8 positions agree with TRBD1. The receptor was isolated from a man aged 18 to 35 in good health. The source material was memory CD4+ T cells sorted from blood. Regarding subset: CD45RA-negative fraction. CDR3 in DNA: TGTGCCAGCAGCTACACAGGGGGCAATGAGCAGTTCTTC. Its protein product is CASSYTGGNEQFF.